The 29 T cell receptor beta chains given below trace back to one sample, sequenced in a study of blood T cells in healthy people across ages (dated by TCRdb to between 2014 and 2017). The library was built by means of 5' RACE. Sequenced on an Illumina HiSeq 2500. The second PCR ran for roughly 6 to 11 cycles and used a J-beta primer mix along with a sample-barcoded 5' primer. TCRdb cleaned the public reads at Q25 with fastp, built clones with MiXCR and kept in-frame beta chains. A single entry per CDR3 protein holds the most common genes and DNA from its merged rows. The sample records about 1.8 million distinct CDR3 sequences, around 48% of which are singletons. The top ten hold less than 2.5% of the sample. The sequencing sample was made of blood. The receptors were gathered from a woman aged 40 to 49 in good health.

This chain joins TRBV20-1 and TRBJ1-2; D is possibly TRBD1 (5 bases). The V end was cut by 5 bases, the J end by 5 bases, with 18 bases between. This CDR3 is 14 amino acids long. Germline V gene data show CDR1 as DFQATT and CDR2 as SNEGSKA (reference sequence). The CDR3 DNA reads TGCAGTGCTGGTGGTCCAGGGCAAATATATGGCTACACCTTC. It is translated as CSAGGPGQIYGYTF.

To note about this clonotype: Its ends do not fully match the called genes, so a read error is possible. The rearrangement joins TRBV7-9 to TRBJ1-1; possibly TRBD1 for D (6 bases). Germline V gene sequence: CDR1 SEHNR, CDR2 FQNEAQ (reference sequence). The CDR3 is 12 residues long. CDR3 amino acids: CASSHRDTEAFF. The CDR3 nucleotides read TGTGCCAGCAGCCATAGGGACACCGAAGCTTTCTTT.

This clonotype has just a few counts. CDR3 sequence reads: CASSELAGDNEKLFF. The CDR3 nucleotides read TGTGCCAGCAGTGAATTGGCAGGCGACAATGAAAAACTGTTTTTT. The chain has TRBV6-1 and TRBJ1-4; D call uncertain. The CDR3 loop spans 15 amino acids. Trimming took 2 bases from V and 5 from J, leaving 12 bases between them. Germline values: CDR1 MNHNS, CDR2 SASEGT.

The chain is built from TRBV7-2 and TRBJ1-2; the match to TRBD1 covers 7 bases. V lost 2 bases and J lost 0; bases outside the gene matches: 12. The CDR3 runs to 18 residues. Germline V gene lookup returns CDR1 SGHTA and CDR2 FQGNSA. For the CDR3, the DNA is TGTGCCAGCAGCTTACTGGCAGGGGGGGCCCAAGCTAACTATGGCTACACCTTC. Its translation is CASSLLAGGAQANYGYTF.

As for this clonotype: An end of the junction differs from the germline gene, which may be a read error. The chain links TRBV20-1 to TRBJ2-1; TRBD1 aligns across 7 bases. Germline V CDR1 and CDR2: DFQATT, SNEGSKA (reference sequence). The CDR3 has 15 amino acids. The CDR3 sequence is CSAGRRDRAYNGQFF. The CDR3 DNA is TGCAGTGCCGGACGTCGGGACAGAGCCTACAATGGGCAGTTCTTC.

The chain has TRBV24-1 and TRBJ1-2, with D possibly TRBD1 on 5 matching bases. The V gene's germline CDR1 is KGHDR and CDR2 SFDVKD. V was cut by 3 bases and J by 2 bases, with 18 bases left in between. CDR3 length: 17 amino acids. CDR3 protein: CATSDPRTRGQNYGYTF. In nucleotides, the CDR3 is TGTGCCACCAGTGATCCGAGGACACGGGGCCAGAACTATGGCTACACCTTC.

This sequence joins TRBV6-5 and TRBJ1-4; TRBD1 is a possible D gene (5 bases). Germline loops: CDR1 MNHEY, CDR2 SVGAGI. The CDR3 runs to 14 residues. The V end lost 8 bases, the J end lost 4 bases, and 14 bases lay between the germline ends. Here the CDR3 DNA reads TGTGCCAGCGGGACCGGGGTAAATAATGAAAAACTGTTTTTT. Protein sequence: CASGTGVNNEKLFF.

The chain has TRBV20-1 and TRBJ2-1, with TRBD2 matching 8 bases. Germline V gives CDR1 DFQATT, CDR2 SNEGSKA (reference sequence). Losses at the gene ends were 5 bases for V and 2 bases for J; bases not matched to a gene: 11. The CDR3 length is 16 residues. CDR3 protein: CSAPPGRGAPYNEQFF. Here the CDR3 DNA reads TGCAGTGCTCCCCCCGGGCGGGGGGCCCCCTACAATGAGCAGTTCTTC.

The chain carries TRBV3-1 and TRBJ2-7, with 14 bases that match TRBD2. The CDR3 consists of 17 residues. Germline V gives CDR1 LGHDT, CDR2 YNNKEL (reference sequence). V was clipped by 5 bases and J by 2 bases; unmatched bases: 8. The CDR3 nucleotides are TGTGCCAGCAGCTCGACTAGCGGGGGGGGTTACCCCTACGAGCAGTACTTC. Translating gives CASSSTSGGGYPYEQYF.

This clonotype was seen a handful of times. The V call is TRBV7-2, the J call TRBJ2-7; a weak D match, TRBD2 (6 bases). V dropped 5 bases and J dropped 3 bases, with 14 bases sitting between them. This CDR3 has 14 amino acids. Per germline, CDR1 SGHTA and CDR2 FQGNSA. CDR3 DNA sequence: TGTGCCAGCAGCGGGGGGATGGGGATCTACGAGCAGTACTTC. Translated: CASSGGMGIYEQYF.

The rearrangement links TRBV20-1 to TRBJ2-1, with TRBD2 identical over 8 bases. Per the germline V gene, CDR1 is DFQATT and CDR2 is SNEGSKA (reference sequence). This CDR3 spans 13 amino acids. Trimming removed 5 bases from V and 3 bases from J; junction bases left unmatched: 3. The CDR3 DNA sequence: TGCAGTGCTGAGCGGGGGAACTACAATGAGCAGTTCTTC. Translating gives CSAERGNYNEQFF.

This clonotype was picked up one time. The chain employs TRBV30 and TRBJ2-3, with a weak D call TRBD1 (6 bases). The CDR3 consists of 11 residues. With 0 bases removed from V and 13 bases from J, the gap between germline ends came to 11 bases. Germline V gene lookup returns CDR1 GTSNPN and CDR2 SVGIG (reference sequence). CDR3 coding DNA: TGTGCCTGGAGTGTACTGGCAGGGGAGTATTTT. Residues: CAWSVLAGEYF.

The chain employs TRBV11-2 and TRBJ2-1; TRBD2 aligns across 15 bases. The V segment lost 1 base and the J segment 10 bases; nucleotides outside the gene matches: 8. This CDR3 is built from 17 residues. The germline V gene has CDR1 SGHAT and CDR2 FQNNGV. The CDR3 here is CASSLGGLAGGQGEQFF. The CDR3 DNA reads TGTGCCAGCAGCTTAGGAGGACTAGCGGGGGGGCAGGGGGAGCAGTTCTTC. Supplemented by reference TRBV11-2 and TRBJ2-1, the full variable domain reads EAGVAQSPRYKIIEKRQSVAFWCNPISGHATLYWYQQILGQGPKLLIQFQNNGVVDDSQLPKDRFSAERLKGVDSTLKIQPAKLEDSAVYLCASSLGGLAGGQGEQFFGPGTRLTVL.

The chain carries TRBV29-1 and TRBJ1-2; the D gene is possibly TRBD1 (5 bases). Germline CDR1 SQVTM, CDR2 ANQGSEA. Trimming took 6 bases from V and 1 from J, leaving 18 bases between them. This CDR3 is 15 amino acids long. CDR3 DNA sequence: TGCAGCGTCTCGGGCAGGGTGCAGGGTAACTATGGCTACACCTTC. It translates to CSVSGRVQGNYGYTF.

The rearrangement links TRBV7-9 to TRBJ1-4; D gene uncertain. With 6 bases removed from V and 15 bases from J, the gap between germline ends came to 20 bases. Germline V gene sequence: CDR1 SEHNR, CDR2 FQNEAQ (reference sequence). The CDR3 runs to 13 residues. CDR3 sequence: CASSPIIDKPVFF. The CDR3 DNA reads TGTGCCAGCAGTCCGATTATCGACAAACCGGTGTTTTTT.

This CDR3 is CASSYSDHSGETQYF. CDR3 DNA: TGTGCCAGCAGTTACTCTGATCACAGCGGGGAGACCCAGTACTTC. The chain combines TRBV6-2 or TRBV6-3 with TRBJ2-5; TRBD2 might be the D (6 bases). This CDR3 comprises 15 residues. Trimming stripped 0 bases from V and 5 bases from J, with 13 bases between. Germline lookup yields CDR1 MNHEY and CDR2 SVGEGT.

There are many counts of this clonotype. This chain connects TRBV7-2 to TRBJ2-7; tentative D call: TRBD1 (6 bases). This CDR3 is 12 amino acids long. V was pared by 5 bases and J by 4 bases, with 9 bases between. The germline V gene encodes CDR1 SGHTA and CDR2 FQGNSA. The CDR3 sequence: CASSRQDYEQYF. CDR3 in DNA: TGTGCCAGCAGCCGACAGGATTACGAGCAGTACTTC.

The chain is built from TRBV15 and TRBJ1-4; weak D call: TRBD1 (6 bases). Germline loops: CDR1 LNHNV, CDR2 YYDKDF (reference sequence). V lost 5 bases and J 4 bases, leaving 11 bases between the germline ends. There are 14 residues in the CDR3. DNA for the CDR3: TGTGCCACCAGCCTGGGGGGCGGTAATGAAAAACTGTTTTTT. Protein product: CATSLGGGNEKLFF.

In its sample, this clonotype was seen once. Germline is not matched at one junction end, which may reflect a read error. The rearrangement uses TRBV4-3 and TRBJ1-2; TRBD1 matches 9 bases. This CDR3 has 17 residues. Looked up from germline, CDR1 is LGHNA and CDR2 is YSLEER. This CDR3 is CASSGSGQGLGNYGNTF. For the CDR3, the DNA is TGCGCCAGCAGCGGCTCGGGACAGGGACTGGGTAACTATGGCAACACCTTC.

This rearrangement joins TRBV7-2 to TRBJ2-5, with a tentative D call TRBD1 (6 bases). V gave up 0 bases and J gave up 7 bases, with 15 bases separating them. There are 15 residues in the CDR3. The V gene's germline CDR1 is SGHTA and CDR2 FQGNSA. In DNA, the CDR3 is TGTGCCAGCAGCTTAGCGCACAGGGACGGGGCGACCCAGTACTTC. The encoded protein is CASSLAHRDGATQYF.

J is TRBJ2-5 and V is TRBV7-2, with D perhaps matching TRBD1 or TRBD2 (5 bases each). There are 13 residues in the CDR3. V was shortened by 5 bases and J by 5 bases, with 12 bases between the two germline ends. Germline CDR1 SGHTA, CDR2 FQGNSA. CDR3 bases: TGTGCCAGCAGCGTAAACGAGGGGGAGACCCAGTACTTC. Amino acids: CASSVNEGETQYF.

CDR3 sequence (DNA): TGCGCCAGCAGCTTGGACCCACGACAGGGGAGCTCCTACAATGAGCAGTTCTTC. This sequence encodes CASSLDPRQGSSYNEQFF. The chain joins TRBV5-1 to TRBJ2-1; TRBD1 matches at 8 bases. The CDR3 runs 18 residues. The V and J ends lost 0 bases and 0 bases, in that order; junction bases with no gene match: 8. The V gene's germline CDR1 is SGHRS and CDR2 YFSETQ.

CDR3 in DNA: TGCAGTGCTCGTAGTTTGGCCAATGAGCAGTTCTTC. It is translated as CSARSLANEQFF. V usage is TRBV20-1 and J usage is TRBJ2-1; D is undetermined. V dropped 5 bases and J dropped 6 bases, with 11 bases sitting between them. This CDR3 spans 12 amino acids. Germline CDR1 DFQATT, CDR2 SNEGSKA (reference sequence).

This chain connects TRBV14 to TRBJ2-1; possible D gene TRBD2, 5 bases. The length of the CDR3 is 13 residues. V was pared by 1 base and J by 13 bases, with 14 bases between. Germline V gene data show CDR1 as SGHDN and CDR2 as FVKESK. The CDR3 bases are TGTGCCAGCAGCCAAGGTTTGCTAGCCTTTCAGTTCTTC. Protein sequence: CASSQGLLAFQFF.

J is TRBJ2-1 and V is TRBV10-3, with D perhaps assigned TRBD1 or TRBD2 (5 bases each). Trimming stripped 3 bases from V and 7 bases from J, with 13 bases between. The CDR3 has 14 amino acids. Germline loops: CDR1 ENHRY, CDR2 SYGVKD. CDR3 coding DNA: TGTGCCATCAGTGACGAGGGGTCGGGGAATGAGCAGTTCTTC. Translated: CAISDEGSGNEQFF.

The chain links TRBV6-6 to TRBJ2-3; 9 bases agree with TRBD1. The CDR3 has 16 amino acids. Unmatched junction bases numbered 11, after V lost 6 bases and J lost 4 bases. Germline V gene data show CDR1 as MNHNY and CDR2 as SVGAGI (reference sequence). DNA for the CDR3: TGTGCCAGCAGCATAAGACCGGGACAGGGTTCAGATACGCAGTATTTT. It codes for CASSIRPGQGSDTQYF.

This chain's CDR3 is CASSQDAVGGDTQYF. The DNA for the CDR3 is TGCGCCAGCAGCCAAGATGCCGTGGGGGGAGATACGCAGTATTTT. The chain couples TRBV4-1 to TRBJ2-3; a weak D match, TRBD2 (6 bases). The CDR3 contains 15 residues. Germline values: CDR1 MGHRA, CDR2 YSYEKL. Trimming removed 0 bases from V and 5 bases from J, with 12 bases in between.

Only a few counts were recorded for this clonotype. The rearrangement uses TRBV27 and TRBJ2-7; D gene ambiguous. V was trimmed by 0 bases and J by 3 bases, leaving 9 bases between them. This CDR3 is 14 amino acids long. Per germline, CDR1 MNHEY and CDR2 SMNVEV (reference sequence). CDR3: CASSLSGSGYEQYF. CDR3 in DNA: TGTGCCAGCAGTTTATCGGGGTCCGGCTACGAGCAGTACTTC.

This clonotype was found a few times. The DNA of the CDR3 is TGTGCCACCAGCAGTGATCTCCTGGGACTAACTAACAATGAGCAGTTCTTC. It is translated as CATSSDLLGLTNNEQFF. The chain recombines TRBV15 with TRBJ2-1; 7 nucleotides align to TRBD2. Germline V lookup: CDR1 LNHNV, CDR2 YYDKDF (reference sequence). CDR3 length equals 17 residues. V lost 3 bases to trimming and J lost 5 bases; unmatched junction nucleotides: 13.